This T cell receptor (beta chain) was profiled in a study of T-cell reconstitution after alpha-beta-depleted transplantation in children. For TCRbeta, the library was prepared with unique molecular identifiers. Via MiXCR, TCRdb re-called the PCR reads, giving one row per CDR3 protein. The table has approximately 490,000 distinct CDR3 sequences, 9.5% to 15% seen once; the top ten hold 5% to 6%. V lost 5 bases and J 7 bases, leaving 12 bases between the germline ends. The CDR3 spans 12 residues. The germline V gene has CDR1 SGHTA and CDR2 FQGNSA. This TCR was sampled from a human donor who donated a stem cell graft to a child with combined immunodeficiency. This specimen consisted of PBMCs from the stem cell graft donor, obtained from the stem cell graft. The gene calls are TRBV7-2 and TRBJ2-7; D call uncertain. The CDR3 is CASSPGPGEQYF. The CDR3 DNA reads as TGTGCCAGCAGCCCAGGACCTGGGGAGCAGTACTTC.